This TCR beta chain was retrieved from a study of T cells in Graves' hyperthyroidism and ophthalmopathy (dated by TCRdb to 2018 to 2020). Describing the broader study: Peripheral blood samples were taken at the time of initial diagnosis, prior to any treatment. To identify distinguishing TCR V-J signatures, a discovery cohort of about 100 patients was used, comprising approximately 40 with Graves' ophthalmopathy and some 60 with stable Graves' hyperthyroidism. Whether ophthalmopathy could be predicted prospectively was tested in an independent validation cohort made up of about 18 hyperthyroidism patients plus 17 patients who later progressed to ophthalmopathy. The 75 to 100 discovery patients were divided at random into training and test sets in a 7:3 ratio. In addition, the study compared T-cell repertoires in thyroid tissue and in blood from roughly 6 Graves' hyperthyroidism patients. After sampling, hyperthyroidism patients received methimazole starting at 30 mg daily, and ophthalmopathy patients received high-dose intravenous methylprednisolone. According to the paper, TCR Vbeta CDR3 sequencing was carried out on 135 peripheral blood samples, which came from under 50 ophthalmopathy, around 75 hyperthyroidism and roughly 17 progressor patients. The study at large found these results: Ophthalmopathy was separated from stable hyperthyroidism by a 13 V-J signature model, with approximately 89% sensitivity and 81% to 82% specificity obtained in cross-validation and 80%/75% obtained in testing. In validation, the model predicted progression to ophthalmopathy with 55% to 71% sensitivity and less than 80% specificity, a median of roughly seven months before onset. Sample size was not statistically predetermined, and blinding of investigators to group allocation was not performed. Most expanded thyroid clonotypes (frequency above 0.001) were also detected in blood, a finding suggesting that blood repertoires may reflect thyroid immune responses.

Stable Graves' hyperthyroidism was defined as no progression to ophthalmopathy during 18 months of follow-up. The hyperthyroidism patients were between 18 and 65 years old and newly diagnosed, with a disease duration of less than 2 months. Exclusion was applied to patients with uncontrolled infections, other autoimmune diseases, pregnancy or lactation. Diagnoses were based on clinical symptoms, serum thyroxine and TRAb, thyroid ultrasound and orbital computed tomography. PBMCs were isolated from about 9 ml of fresh peripheral blood by Ficoll-Paque density gradient centrifugation. Trizol reagent was used to extract total RNA, and RNA quality was then checked on an Agilent 2100 Bioanalyzer. TCR beta CDR3 regions were amplified from RNA transcripts. A first-round RT-PCR of the TCR CDR3 used the HTBI primer set with the Qiagen OneStep RT-PCR kit. The libraries were constructed in a second round of multiplex PCR and then size-selected and purified. Libraries were sequenced paired-end with 100 bp reads on an Illumina HiSeq2000. The original methods were these. SOAPnuke was used to process the raw data, removing reads that contained adapters or uncalled bases, had a mean Phred below 15, or lacked an exact match to the constant primer or identifier. High-quality paired reads were merged using COPE v1.2.5, and each unique nucleotide sequence was defined as a clonotype. Clonotypes were aligned to IMGT TRBV, TRBD and TRBJ reference segments using MiTCR v1.1. Analysis was restricted to V-J combinations with a frequency above 0.0001, which covered about 99% of repertoires. A TCS score was defined as the ratio of F50 (clonal expansion) to E x V (chaos), with BLOSUM62-based TCRdist applied between CDR3 peptides within each V-J. Welch's t-statistics and random forest reduced 450 to 600 V-J features to around 14, which were used in a naive Bayes classifier (R e1071). In-frame beta chains were kept once TCRdb had trimmed the public reads at Q25 with fastp and called clones with MiXCR. Rows are unified per CDR3 protein, each entry keeping the most common DNA and genes. The V and J calls were not made by the authors but by TCRdb's processing. Recorded for this sample are about 380,000 distinct CDR3 sequences; approximately 15% of them occurred a single time. The ten largest clonotypes hold roughly 9.6% of the sample.

Taken from cysteine to phenylalanine, the CDR3 has 13 residues. Only CDR3 DNA is held: 39 bases, read in frame from base 1. Looking up the germline V gene yields CDR1 SGDLS and CDR2 YYNGEE. Trimming removed 7 bases from V and 4 bases from J; the gene matches leave 4 bases unexplained. In regard to this clonotype: This receptor's antigen is unknown. Per-base quality was not reported, and no clone a single base away is much larger than it.

The sequence came from a woman aged 60-70 years with Graves' hyperthyroidism. The rearranged segments are TRBV9 and TRBJ2-2; the junction holds 7 bases that match TRBD1. Sequences were obtained from blood. This receptor carries the CDR3 CASDPGGTGELFF. The sequenced DNA: TGTGCCAGCGACCCAGGGGGCACCGGGGAGCTGTTTTTT.